The present entry profiles one T cell receptor (beta chain) with its context. Produced via immunoSEQ multiplex PCR; TCRdb's table is partial and in-frame only. The table has around 380,000 clones, approximately 89% seen once; the top ten hold 1.3%. The data derive from a study of blood T cell repertoires in COVID-19. Clinical histories supplied by participants themselves formed the basis of cohort assignment. The sample comprised PBMCs or T cells enriched from blood (not recorded which). The sequence came from a young man who had recovered from COVID-19.

As DNA, the CDR3 is TGTGCCACCAGGGACTCCTCGAACCTTTACAATGAGCAGTTCTTC. The encoded protein is CATRDSSNLYNEQFF. The V call is TRBV15, the J call TRBJ2-1; perhaps TRBD2 as D (5 bases). The CDR3 runs to 15 residues. Between the trimmed V and J ends, which lost 6 bases and 4 bases, there was a span of 16 bases. Germline V CDR1 and CDR2: LNHNV, YYDKDF (reference sequence).